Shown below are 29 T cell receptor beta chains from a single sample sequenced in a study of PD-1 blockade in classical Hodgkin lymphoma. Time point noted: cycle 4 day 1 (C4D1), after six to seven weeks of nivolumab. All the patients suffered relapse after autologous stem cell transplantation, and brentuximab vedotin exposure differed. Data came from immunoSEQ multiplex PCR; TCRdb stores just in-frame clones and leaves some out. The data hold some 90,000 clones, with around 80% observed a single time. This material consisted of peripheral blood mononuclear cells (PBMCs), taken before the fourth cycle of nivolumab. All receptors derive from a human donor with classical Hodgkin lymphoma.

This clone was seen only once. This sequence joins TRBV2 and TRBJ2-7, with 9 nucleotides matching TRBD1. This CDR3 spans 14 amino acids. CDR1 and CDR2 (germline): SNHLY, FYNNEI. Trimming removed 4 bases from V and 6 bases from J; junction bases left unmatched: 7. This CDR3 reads CASSAGQGFLEQYF. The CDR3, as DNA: TGTGCCAGCAGTGCCGGACAGGGGTTTCTCGAGCAGTACTTC.

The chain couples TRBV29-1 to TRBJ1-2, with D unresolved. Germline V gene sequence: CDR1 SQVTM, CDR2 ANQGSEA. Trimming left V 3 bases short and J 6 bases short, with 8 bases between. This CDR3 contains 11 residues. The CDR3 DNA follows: TGCAGCGTTGAGGGGTATAATGGCTACACCTTC. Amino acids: CSVEGYNGYTF.

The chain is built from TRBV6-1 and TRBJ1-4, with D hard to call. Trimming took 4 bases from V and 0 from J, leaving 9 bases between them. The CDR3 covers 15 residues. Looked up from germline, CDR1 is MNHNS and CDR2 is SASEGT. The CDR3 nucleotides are TGTGCCAGCAGTGGTAGGAACCCAACTAATGAAAAACTGTTTTTT. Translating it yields CASSGRNPTNEKLFF.

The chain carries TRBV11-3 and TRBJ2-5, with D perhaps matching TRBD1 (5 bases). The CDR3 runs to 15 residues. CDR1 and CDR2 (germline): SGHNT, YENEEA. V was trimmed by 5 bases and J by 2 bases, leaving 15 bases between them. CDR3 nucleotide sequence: TGTGCCAGCAGCGCCACGCAGGGCTCACAAGAGACCCAGTACTTC. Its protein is CASSATQGSQETQYF.

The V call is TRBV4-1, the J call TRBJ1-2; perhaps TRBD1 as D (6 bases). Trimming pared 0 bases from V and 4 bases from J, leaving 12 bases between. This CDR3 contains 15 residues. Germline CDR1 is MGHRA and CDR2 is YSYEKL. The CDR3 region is CASSQDEQGTYGYTF. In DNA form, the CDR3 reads TGCGCCAGCAGCCAAGATGAGCAGGGGACCTATGGCTACACCTTC.

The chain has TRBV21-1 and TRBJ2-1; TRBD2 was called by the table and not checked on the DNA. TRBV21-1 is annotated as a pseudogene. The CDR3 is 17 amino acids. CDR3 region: CASSSRPGVALENEQFF. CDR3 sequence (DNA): TGTGCCAGCAGTTCTAGGCCCGGGGTCGCCCTTGAAAATGAGCAGTTCTTC.

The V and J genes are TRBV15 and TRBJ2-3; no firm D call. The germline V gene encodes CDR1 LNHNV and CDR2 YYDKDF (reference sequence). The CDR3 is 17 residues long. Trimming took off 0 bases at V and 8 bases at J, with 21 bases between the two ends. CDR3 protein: CATSRDSLVGSFGTQYF. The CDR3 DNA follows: TGTGCCACCAGCAGAGATTCGCTAGTGGGGTCATTTGGTACGCAGTATTTT. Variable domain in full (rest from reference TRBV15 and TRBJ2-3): DAMVIQNPRYQVTQFGKPVTLSCSQTLNHNVMYWYQQKSSQAPKLLFHYYDKDFNNEADTPDNFQSRRPNTSFCFLDIRSPGLGDTAMYLCATSRDSLVGSFGTQYFGPGTRLTVL.

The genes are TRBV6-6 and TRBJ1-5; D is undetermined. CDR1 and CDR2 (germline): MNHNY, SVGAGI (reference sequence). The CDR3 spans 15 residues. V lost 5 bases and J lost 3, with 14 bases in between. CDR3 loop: CASSATPLHNQPQHF. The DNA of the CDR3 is TGTGCCAGCAGTGCTACACCCTTACACAATCAGCCCCAGCATTTT.

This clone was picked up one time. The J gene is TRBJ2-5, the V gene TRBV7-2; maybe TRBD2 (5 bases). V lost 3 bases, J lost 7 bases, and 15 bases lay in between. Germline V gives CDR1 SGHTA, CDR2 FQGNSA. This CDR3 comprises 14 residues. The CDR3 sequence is CASSLEVTPGTQYF. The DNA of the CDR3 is TGTGCCAGCAGCTTGGAGGTGACCCCCGGGACCCAGTACTTC. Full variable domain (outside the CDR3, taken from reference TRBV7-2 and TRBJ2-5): GAGVSQSPSNKVTEKGKDVELRCDPISGHTALYWYRQSLGQGLEFLIYFQGNSAPDKSGLPSDRFSAERTGGSVSTLTIQRTQQEDSAVYLCASSLEVTPGTQYFGPGTRLLVL.

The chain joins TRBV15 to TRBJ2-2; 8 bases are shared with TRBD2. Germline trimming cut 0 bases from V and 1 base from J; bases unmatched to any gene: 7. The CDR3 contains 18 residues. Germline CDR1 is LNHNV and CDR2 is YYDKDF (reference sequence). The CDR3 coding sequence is TGTGCCACCAGCAGAGAGGGCCTAGCGGGTCTGAACACCGGGGAGCTGTTTTTT. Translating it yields CATSREGLAGLNTGELFF.

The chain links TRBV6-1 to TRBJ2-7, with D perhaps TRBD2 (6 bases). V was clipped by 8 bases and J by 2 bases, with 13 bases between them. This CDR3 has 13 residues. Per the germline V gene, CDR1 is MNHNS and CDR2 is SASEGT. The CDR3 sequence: CASRPSATYEQYF. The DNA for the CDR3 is TGTGCCAGCCGTCCTAGCGCTACCTACGAGCAGTACTTC.

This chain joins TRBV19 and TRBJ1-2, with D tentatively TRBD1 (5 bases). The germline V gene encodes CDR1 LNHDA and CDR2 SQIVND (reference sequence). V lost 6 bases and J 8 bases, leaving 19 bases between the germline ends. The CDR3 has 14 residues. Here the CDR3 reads CASSRGPTVWGYTF. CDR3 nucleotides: TGTGCCAGTAGCCGGGGACCTACCGTATGGGGCTACACCTTC.

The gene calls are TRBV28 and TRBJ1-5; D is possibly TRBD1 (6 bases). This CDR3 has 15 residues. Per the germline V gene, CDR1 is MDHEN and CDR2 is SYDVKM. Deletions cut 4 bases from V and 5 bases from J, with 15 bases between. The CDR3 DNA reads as TGTGCCAGCAGTTCACCCAGGGGAAGGGATCAGCCCCAGCATTTT. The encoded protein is CASSSPRGRDQPQHF.

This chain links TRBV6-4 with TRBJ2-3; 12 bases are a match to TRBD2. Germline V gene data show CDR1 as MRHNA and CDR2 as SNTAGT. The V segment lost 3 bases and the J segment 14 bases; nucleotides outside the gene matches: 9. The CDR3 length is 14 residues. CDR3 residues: CASSESSSGGVPYF. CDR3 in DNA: TGTGCCAGCAGTGAATCATCTAGCGGGGGGGTGCCGTATTTT.

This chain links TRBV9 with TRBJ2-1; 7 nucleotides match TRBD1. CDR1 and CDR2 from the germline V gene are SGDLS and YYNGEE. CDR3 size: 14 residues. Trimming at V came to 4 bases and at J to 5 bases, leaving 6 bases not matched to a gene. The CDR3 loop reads CASSRRTGDNEQFF. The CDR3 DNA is TGTGCCAGCAGCCGGAGGACAGGAGACAATGAGCAGTTCTTC.

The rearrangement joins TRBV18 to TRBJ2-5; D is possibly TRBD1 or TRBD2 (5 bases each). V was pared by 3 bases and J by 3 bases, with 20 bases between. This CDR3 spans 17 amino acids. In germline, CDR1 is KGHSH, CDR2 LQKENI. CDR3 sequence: CASSPPAGAMGEETQYF. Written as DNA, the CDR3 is TGTGCCAGCTCACCGCCTGCCGGGGCCATGGGGGAAGAGACCCAGTACTTC.

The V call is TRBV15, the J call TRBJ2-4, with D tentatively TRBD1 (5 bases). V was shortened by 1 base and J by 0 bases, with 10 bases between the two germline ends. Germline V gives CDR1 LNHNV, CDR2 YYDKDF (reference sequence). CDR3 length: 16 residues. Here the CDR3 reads CATSRVSQGAKNIQYF. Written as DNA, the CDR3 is TGTGCCACCAGCAGAGTGTCGCAGGGAGCCAAAAACATTCAGTACTTC.

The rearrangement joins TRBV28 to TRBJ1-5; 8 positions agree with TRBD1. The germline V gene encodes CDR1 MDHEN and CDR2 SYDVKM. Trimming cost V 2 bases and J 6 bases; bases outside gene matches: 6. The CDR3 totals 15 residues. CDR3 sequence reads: CASSLDRGYVQPQHF. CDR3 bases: TGTGCCAGCAGTTTAGACAGGGGATACGTTCAGCCCCAGCATTTT.

CDR3 amino acids: CASSPFQGYEQYF. DNA of the CDR3: TGTGCCAGTAGCCCATTTCAGGGGTACGAGCAGTACTTC. This chain links TRBV19 with TRBJ2-7; a weak D match, TRBD1 (6 bases). Germline V gene sequence: CDR1 LNHDA, CDR2 SQIVND (reference sequence). Trimming removed 6 bases at V and 4 bases at J, with 13 bases between. The CDR3 length is 13 residues.

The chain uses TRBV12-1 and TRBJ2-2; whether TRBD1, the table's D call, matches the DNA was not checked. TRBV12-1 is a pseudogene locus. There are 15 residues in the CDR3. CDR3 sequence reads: CASSFWPQNTGELFF. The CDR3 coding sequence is TGTGCCAGCAGCTTTTGGCCCCAGAACACCGGGGAGCTGTTTTTT.

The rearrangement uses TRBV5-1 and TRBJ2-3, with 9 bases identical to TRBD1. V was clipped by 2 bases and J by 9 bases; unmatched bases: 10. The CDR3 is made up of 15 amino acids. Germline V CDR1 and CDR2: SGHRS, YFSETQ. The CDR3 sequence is CASSFGEPGQGTQYF. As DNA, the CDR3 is TGCGCCAGCAGCTTCGGAGAGCCGGGACAGGGAACGCAGTATTTT.

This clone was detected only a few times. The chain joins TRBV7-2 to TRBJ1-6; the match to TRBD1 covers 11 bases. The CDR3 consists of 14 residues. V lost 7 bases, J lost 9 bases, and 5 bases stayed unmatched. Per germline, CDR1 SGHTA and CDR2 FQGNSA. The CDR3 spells CASTRTGGLSPLHF. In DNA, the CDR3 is TGTGCCAGCACCCGGACAGGGGGCCTTTCACCCCTCCACTTT.

CDR3 sequence: CASSPETGSYEQYF. CDR3 sequence (DNA): TGTGCCAGCTCACCTGAGACAGGGTCCTACGAGCAGTACTTC. The V and J genes are TRBV18 and TRBJ2-7, with 7 positions matching TRBD1. The V gene's germline CDR1 is KGHSH and CDR2 LQKENI. The CDR3 is 14 residues long. J was trimmed by 1 base and V by 3 bases; bases with no gene match: 3. Looking up the rest from reference TRBV18 and TRBJ2-7 gives the full variable domain: NAGVMQNPRHLVRRRGQEARLRCSPMKGHSHVYWYRQLPEEGLKFMVYLQKENIIDESGMPKERFSAEFPKEGPSILRIQQVVRGDSAAYFCASSPETGSYEQYFGPGTRLTVT.

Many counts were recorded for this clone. CDR3 sequence (DNA): TGTGCCAGCAGCCAAGATGTTAGGGGAGCCAAAAACATTCAGTACTTC. This translates into CASSQDVRGAKNIQYF. J is TRBJ2-4 and V is TRBV4-2, with D perhaps matching TRBD1 (5 bases). Per the germline V gene, CDR1 is LGHNA and CDR2 is YNFKEQ. The CDR3 consists of 16 residues. Trimming took 0 bases from V and 0 from J, leaving 9 bases between them.

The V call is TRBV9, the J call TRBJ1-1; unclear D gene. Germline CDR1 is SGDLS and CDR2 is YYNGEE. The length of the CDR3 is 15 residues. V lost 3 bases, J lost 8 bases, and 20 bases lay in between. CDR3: CASSDHPDGGKEAFF. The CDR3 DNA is TGTGCCAGCAGCGATCACCCGGACGGCGGGAAGGAAGCTTTCTTT.

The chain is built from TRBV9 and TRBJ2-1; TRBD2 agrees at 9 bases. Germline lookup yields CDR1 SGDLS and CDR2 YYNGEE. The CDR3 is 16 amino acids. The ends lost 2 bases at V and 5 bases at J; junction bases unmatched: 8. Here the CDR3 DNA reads TGTGCCAGCAGCGTTGCCCCTCTAGCGGGAAACAATGAGCAGTTCTTC. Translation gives CASSVAPLAGNNEQFF.

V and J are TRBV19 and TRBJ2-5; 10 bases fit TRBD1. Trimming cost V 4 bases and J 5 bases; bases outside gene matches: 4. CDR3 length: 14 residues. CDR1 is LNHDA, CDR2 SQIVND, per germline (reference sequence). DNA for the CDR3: TGTGCCAGTAGTACCGGGACAGGGGTCGAGACCCAGTACTTC. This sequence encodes CASSTGTGVETQYF.

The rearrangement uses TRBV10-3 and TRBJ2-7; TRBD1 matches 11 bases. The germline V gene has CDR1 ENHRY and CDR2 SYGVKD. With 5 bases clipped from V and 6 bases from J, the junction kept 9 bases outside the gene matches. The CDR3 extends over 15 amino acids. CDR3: CAISLGTGGRTEQYF. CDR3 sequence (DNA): TGTGCCATCAGTCTTGGGACAGGGGGTCGCACCGAGCAGTACTTC.

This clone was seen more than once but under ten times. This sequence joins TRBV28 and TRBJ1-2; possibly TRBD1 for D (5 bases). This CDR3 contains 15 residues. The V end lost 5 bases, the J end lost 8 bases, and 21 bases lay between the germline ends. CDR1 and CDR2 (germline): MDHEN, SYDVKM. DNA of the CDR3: TGTGCCAGCAGTGGCGCAGACCGGGGCTGGGGAGGCTACACCTTC. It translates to CASSGADRGWGGYTF.